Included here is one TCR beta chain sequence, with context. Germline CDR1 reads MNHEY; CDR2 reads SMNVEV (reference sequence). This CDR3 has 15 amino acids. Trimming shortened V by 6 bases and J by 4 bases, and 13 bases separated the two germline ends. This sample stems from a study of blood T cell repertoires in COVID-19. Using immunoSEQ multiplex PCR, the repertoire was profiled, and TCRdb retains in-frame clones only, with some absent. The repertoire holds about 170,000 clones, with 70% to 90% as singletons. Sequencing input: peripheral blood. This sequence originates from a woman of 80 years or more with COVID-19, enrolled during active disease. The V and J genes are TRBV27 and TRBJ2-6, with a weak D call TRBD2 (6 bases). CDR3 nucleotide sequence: TGTGCCAGCAGCCTGGGCGGGATCGGGGCCAACGTCCTGACTTTC. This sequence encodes CASSLGGIGANVLTF.